Detailed here is one T cell receptor beta chain. Its cognate antigen is unknown. Sequencing ends 3 residues short of the CDR3 end; the germline J gene provides the rest. Method: immunoSEQ multiplex PCR; TCRdb's copy keeps in-frame clones and lacks some. The record shows some 52,000 clones for this sample, with no singletons present. The data were obtained in a study of T cell clonality in common variable immunodeficiency. The V gene's germline CDR1 is SGHTA and CDR2 FQGNSA. The CDR3 is made up of 15 amino acids. Study-level findings and limits: What drives increased CVID clonality needs T cell subpopulation sequencing.

The source material was peripheral blood mononuclear cells. The chain couples TRBV7-2 to TRBJ1-2; no reliable D call. The receptor comes from a person aged 18 to 75 in good health. CDR3 residues: CASSTSGDSYNDYTF. The sequenced CDR3 bases are TGTGCCAGCAGCACCAGCGGAGACTCCTACAATGAC.